Presented here are 2 T cell receptor beta chains from one specimen sequenced in a study of molecular identifiers for immune sequencing clone quantification. TCRdb recomputed calls from the PCR reads with MiXCR, one row per CDR3 protein. The table records tens of thousands of distinct CDR3 sequences, about a sixth of them present only once. Sequencing input: naive CD8+ T cells from blood, with Jurkat cell RNA spiked in. Subset meaning: FACS-sorted CD8+CD4-CCR7+CD45RA+ naive T cells. The receptor source for this set is a human donor in good health. Some libraries in this study had Jurkat cell RNA spiked in.

This clonotype was counted ten times or more. The chain carries TRBV29-1 and TRBJ2-7; tentatively, D is TRBD1 (7 bases). The germline V gene has CDR1 SQVTM and CDR2 ANQGSEA. V was shortened by 6 bases and J by 5 bases, with 17 bases between the two germline ends. The CDR3 is 13 residues long. The CDR3: CSVPGGRFDEQYF. The CDR3 DNA is TGCAGCGTCCCAGGGGGGCGTTTTGACGAGCAGTACTTC.

This clonotype was seen ten or more times. The chain recombines TRBV29-1 with TRBJ2-1, with no clear D. V was cut by 6 bases and J by 1 base, with 10 bases left in between. The CDR3 spans 13 residues. In germline, CDR1 is SQVTM, CDR2 ANQGSEA. The CDR3 protein is CSVRTASYNEQFF. CDR3 DNA sequence: TGCAGCGTAAGGACGGCATCCTACAATGAGCAGTTCTTC.